This T cell receptor beta chain was sequenced during a study of OX40 agonist ivuxolimab in advanced cancers. The wider study: Dose-escalation patients' cancers were hepatocellular carcinoma, melanoma, renal cell or head and neck cancer. General study results and limits: In the 0.1-3.0 mg/kg groups, partial responders showed among the lowest expansion.

Trimming shortened V by 3 bases and J by 6 bases, and 11 bases separated the two germline ends. The CDR3 has 13 amino acids. Germline CDR1 is MNHGY and CDR2 is SVAAGI. Only in-frame clones appear in the TCRdb table, and some are missing; sequencing was by immunoSEQ multiplex PCR. Seen here are some 10,000 clones, less than 90% observed once, and the top ten hold about a tenth. This clone has just one count. Its antigen is unknown. This TCR was sampled from an adult with an advanced solid tumor such as melanoma, head and neck, liver or kidney cancer. J is TRBJ1-1 and V is TRBV6-9, with no clear D. The sequenced sample was CD4+ or CD8+ T cells sorted from blood, obtained in a trial of the OX40 agonist ivuxolimab. CDR3 in amino acids: CASSYRGWAEAFF. CDR3 coding DNA: TGTGCCAGCAGTTACCGGGGATGGGCTGAAGCTTTCTTT.